This T cell receptor (beta chain) was recorded in a study of tumor-infiltrating lymphocytes in localized non-small cell lung cancer. Study context: Patients included smokers and never-smokers with various histologies, some sampled after neoadjuvant chemotherapy.

The assay was immunoSEQ multiplex PCR, and TCRdb's table has in-frame clones only and misses some. The data show around 5,900 clones, with roughly 77% seen just once and around 6.5% held by the top ten. This CDR3 is built from 15 residues. V gave up 5 bases and J gave up 5 bases; unmatched junction bases: 9. CDR1 and CDR2 from the germline V gene are SEHNR and FQNEAQ (reference sequence). Specimen: uninvolved lung tissue not adjacent to the tumor. The TCR originated in a human donor with non-small cell lung cancer. The V and J genes are TRBV7-9 and TRBJ2-1, with 7 nucleotides matching TRBD2. Here the CDR3 reads CASSDSLAEHNEQFF. CDR3 nucleotides: TGTGCCAGCAGCGACTCCCTAGCGGAGCACAATGAGCAGTTCTTC.